The 10 T cell receptor beta chains in this list originate from one sample, sequenced in a study of early T cells in non-severe SARS-CoV-2 infection. A single record per CDR3 protein comes from TCRdb applying MiXCR to the 5' RACE reads. The data show 75,000 or so distinct CDR3 sequences, roughly 11% seen once. The material sequenced was whole blood, taken at baseline. These receptors were collected from an adult who was a healthcare worker with PCR-confirmed SARS-CoV-2 infection or an uninfected control (not recorded which).

This clonotype was seen at least ten times. V gene TRBV6-1 combines with J gene TRBJ2-1; D is possibly TRBD2 (5 bases). Trimming pared 4 bases from V and 3 bases from J, leaving 16 bases between. Germline assignment: CDR1 MNHNS and CDR2 SASEGT. The CDR3 contains 16 residues. The CDR3 sequence: CASSGSIGLDYNEQFF. Written as DNA, the CDR3 is TGTGCCAGCAGTGGGAGTATTGGACTGGACTACAATGAGCAGTTCTTC.

This clonotype was seen a few times. This sequence joins TRBV7-3 and TRBJ2-2; 9 nucleotides match TRBD2. CDR3 length: 16 residues. The junction had 5 bases not matched to a gene; V was cut back by 2 bases and J by 4 bases. Per germline, CDR1 SGHTA and CDR2 FQGTGA. CDR3 coding DNA: TGTGCCAGCAGCTTACCCCTAGCGGGAATCACCGGGGAGCTGTTTTTT. It is translated as CASSLPLAGITGELFF.

This clonotype appeared a few times. The J gene is TRBJ2-3, the V gene TRBV5-1, with 13 bases that match TRBD2. V lost 4 bases and J lost 6; bases outside the gene matches: 2. The CDR3 totals 14 residues. Germline CDR1 is SGHRS and CDR2 is YFSETQ. CDR3 amino acids: CASSVLAGGDTQYF. CDR3 DNA sequence: TGCGCCAGCAGCGTACTAGCGGGAGGGGATACGCAGTATTTT.

The gene calls are TRBV28 and TRBJ2-7; TRBD2 matches 7 bases. There are 14 residues in the CDR3. Germline lookup yields CDR1 MDHEN and CDR2 SYDVKM. V was clipped by 6 bases and J by 3 bases; unmatched bases: 8. Here the CDR3 DNA reads TGTGCCAGCAGCCAGCGGGGTATTAGCTACGAGCAGTACTTC. Translated: CASSQRGISYEQYF.

The chain couples TRBV18 to TRBJ2-3; 7 bases match TRBD1. The CDR3 is 14 amino acids. The V and J ends lost 3 bases and 5 bases, in that order; junction bases with no gene match: 5. Germline CDR1 and CDR2: KGHSH and LQKENI. CDR3 amino acids: CASSPATGQDTQYF. DNA of the CDR3: TGTGCCAGCTCACCCGCGACAGGGCAAGATACGCAGTATTTT.

This sequence joins TRBV4-1 and TRBJ2-5, with 7 bases lining up with TRBD2. Losses at the gene ends were 1 base for V and 2 bases for J; bases not matched to a gene: 7. The V gene's germline CDR1 is MGHRA and CDR2 YSYEKL. The CDR3 length is 16 residues. The CDR3 spells CASSQAIAGIQETQYF. The CDR3 DNA sequence: TGCGCCAGCAGCCAAGCAATAGCGGGTATTCAAGAGACCCAGTACTTC.

This clonotype showed up just a few times. V and J are TRBV9 and TRBJ2-7, with D unresolved. Germline loops: CDR1 SGDLS, CDR2 YYNGEE. V lost 4 bases and J 2 bases, leaving 13 bases between the germline ends. CDR3 length: 14 amino acids. The CDR3, as DNA: TGTGCCAGCAGCCCCCGGTCGTACACCTACGAGCAGTACTTC. This gives the protein CASSPRSYTYEQYF.

This clonotype has at least ten counts. V usage is TRBV5-1 and J usage is TRBJ2-1; 11 nucleotides agree with TRBD2. The trim removed 4 bases at V and 7 bases at J, leaving 4 bases unmatched. CDR1 and CDR2 from the germline V gene are SGHRS and YFSETQ. The CDR3 is 14 amino acids. CDR3 sequence: CASSPGTSGNEQFF. In DNA, the CDR3 is TGCGCCAGCAGCCCCGGGACTAGCGGAAATGAGCAGTTCTTC.

This clonotype was seen more than once but under ten times. The rearrangement links TRBV30 to TRBJ1-5, with 7 nucleotides matching TRBD1. Germline values: CDR1 GTSNPN, CDR2 SVGIG (reference sequence). The CDR3 extends over 13 amino acids. With V trimmed by 1 base and J by 4 bases, 1 base remained unmatched. DNA of the CDR3: TGTGCCTGGAGTGGACAGGGAAATCAGCCCCAGCATTTT. Amino acid sequence: CAWSGQGNQPQHF. Combining the CDR3 with reference TRBV30 and TRBJ1-5 gives the whole variable domain SQTIHQWPATLVQPVGSPLSLECTVEGTSNPNLYWYRQAAGRGLQLLFYSVGIGQISSEVPQNLSASRPQDRQFILSSKKLLLSDSGFYLCAWSGQGNQPQHFGDGTRLSIL.

This clonotype was seen many times. This chain links TRBV5-1 with TRBJ1-4; 9 bases fit TRBD1. CDR1 and CDR2 from the germline V gene are SGHRS and YFSETQ. This CDR3 contains 16 residues. With 4 bases clipped from V and 7 bases from J, the junction kept 11 bases outside the gene matches. In DNA, the CDR3 is TGCGCCAGCAGCCTAGGACAGGGGCTTCAGGTTGAAAAACTGTTTTTT. Translated: CASSLGQGLQVEKLFF.